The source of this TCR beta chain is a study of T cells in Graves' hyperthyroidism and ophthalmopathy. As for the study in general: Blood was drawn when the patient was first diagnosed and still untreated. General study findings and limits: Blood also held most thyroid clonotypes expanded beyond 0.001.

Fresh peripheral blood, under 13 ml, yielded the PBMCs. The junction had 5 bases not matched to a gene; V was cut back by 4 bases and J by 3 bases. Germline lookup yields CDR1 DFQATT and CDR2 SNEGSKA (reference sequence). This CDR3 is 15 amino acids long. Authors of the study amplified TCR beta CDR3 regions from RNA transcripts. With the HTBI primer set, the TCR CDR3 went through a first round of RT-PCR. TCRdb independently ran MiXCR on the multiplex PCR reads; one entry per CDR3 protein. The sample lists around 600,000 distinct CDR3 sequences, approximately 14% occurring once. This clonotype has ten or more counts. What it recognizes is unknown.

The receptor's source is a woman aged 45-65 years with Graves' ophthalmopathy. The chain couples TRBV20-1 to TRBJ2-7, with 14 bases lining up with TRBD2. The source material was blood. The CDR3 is CSAMGLAGANYEQYF. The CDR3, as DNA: TGCAGTGCTATGGGACTAGCGGGAGCCAACTACGAGCAGTACTTC.